Listed below are T cell receptor beta chains from one sample, sequenced in a study of CD8+ T cells in alopecia areata. Generated by immunoSEQ multiplex PCR, the TCRdb table keeps only in-frame clones and is missing some. This repertoire shows 98,000 or so clones, around 59% found once; its top ten account for roughly 19%. Material: CD8+ T cells sorted from blood. Receptors were obtained from a human donor in good health. The conserved cysteine and the conserved F or W are not part of the CDR3 here. The D gene is left open where the match is weak.

v_gene	j_gene	d_gene	CDR3aa
TRBV5-6	TRBJ1-1	.	ASSSGRIATEAF
TRBV29-1	TRBJ1-2	.	GALGLGPNYGYT
TRBV6-1	TRBJ1-2	.	ASGIPGLGDYGYT
TRBV30	TRBJ1-5	.	AWSGQDYSNQPQH
TRBV29-1	TRBJ2-5	TRBD1	SVGPGQGQETQY
TRBV7-9	TRBJ2-5	.	ASSSLVAFQETQY
TRBV13	TRBJ1-2	.	ASRGTVDGYT
TRBV27	TRBJ1-4	.	ASSPHSSLGEKLF
TRBV10-3	TRBJ2-1	.	AISESGGDEQF
TRBV25-1	TRBJ1-2	.	ASSVSGANGYT
TRBV4-1	TRBJ1-2	.	ASAAGATYGYT
TRBV15	TRBJ2-3	TRBD1	ATSRGEQGAPDTQY
TRBV5-1	TRBJ2-1	TRBD2	ASSWTPRGESYNEQF
TRBV7-9	TRBJ2-7	TRBD1	ASGTGGDTGYEQY
TRBV5-1	TRBJ2-1	.	ASSQASGRYNEQF